The rows below give T cell receptor beta chains drawn from one sample of a study of T cells in Graves' hyperthyroidism and ophthalmopathy. In TCRdb, the multiplex PCR reads were re-called with MiXCR into one record per CDR3 protein. This table holds a few hundred thousand distinct CDR3 sequences, roughly 13% found once. Sequencing used blood. The receptors originated from a man under 40 with Graves' hyperthyroidism that later progressed to Graves' ophthalmopathy. Both conserved end residues are part of each CDR3. D genes are given only for firm matches. Where a row states a size, it is once, few, many or the class of an expanded clone; other rows omit it.

DNA | CDR3 | J | V | D | size
TGTGCCAGCAGTGACGGCACATACTATAATTCACCCCTCCACTTT | CASSDGTYYNSPLHF | TRBJ1-6 | TRBV2 | - | many
TGCGCCAGCAGCTTGTCAGCGTTGTCTGGAAACACCATATATTTT | CASSLSALSGNTIYF | TRBJ1-3 | TRBV5-1 | - | many
TGTGCCAGCAGAGGGACTAGCGGGGAAGAGACCCAGTACTTC | CASRGTSGEETQYF | TRBJ2-5 | TRBV28 | TRBD2 | many
TGCAGTGCTATCTTGAGGCAGGGGGGAAACTATGGCTACACCTTC | CSAILRQGGNYGYTF | TRBJ1-2 | TRBV20-1 | TRBD1 | many
TGCGCCAGCAGCCTGAGGGTACATCAGCCCCAGCATTTT | CASSLRVHQPQHF | TRBJ1-5 | TRBV4-1 | - | few
TGCAGTGCCGGACTAGCGGGGGTCGTCAGAACGCAGTATTTT | CSAGLAGVVRTQYF | TRBJ2-3 | TRBV20-1 | TRBD2 | many
TGCAGTGCTAGTCGCCCGGGTAGCAATCAGCCCCAGCATTTT | CSASRPGSNQPQHF | TRBJ1-5 | TRBV20-1 | - | many
TGCAGTGCTAGACGACCCTGGACTAGCGGGGGCTCCACAGATATGCAGTATTTT | CSARRPWTSGGSTDMQYF | TRBJ2-3 | TRBV20-1 | TRBD2 | -
TGTGCCAGCAGTCTGACGACAGGGCCCACCGGGGAGCTGTTTTTT | CASSLTTGPTGELFF | TRBJ2-2 | TRBV6-1 | TRBD1 | many
TGCGCCAGCAGCCAACAAAAAGATAGACAGGTCTCTATCTACGAGCAGTACTTC | CASSQQKDRQVSIYEQYF | TRBJ2-7 | TRBV4-1 | - | -
TGTGCCAGCAGCTTAGGGGGTGGGTACGAGCAGTACTTC | CASSLGGGYEQYF | TRBJ2-7 | TRBV12-3/TRBV12-4 | - | many
TGCGCCAGCAGCTTTGAGGGACAACAAGAGACCCAGTACTTC | CASSFEGQQETQYF | TRBJ2-5 | TRBV5-1 | - | many
TGTGCCAGCTCAACGGGACAGGCGGACACTGAAGCTTTCTTT | CASSTGQADTEAFF | TRBJ1-1 | TRBV18 | TRBD1 | many
TGTGCCAGCAGGGACGGGCAGGGTGGGAGCGAGCAGTACTTC | CASRDGQGGSEQYF | TRBJ2-7 | TRBV2 | - | many
TGCAGTGCTAAGAGACAGGGGACTGAAGCTTTCTTT | CSAKRQGTEAFF | TRBJ1-1 | TRBV20-1 | TRBD1 | few
TGTGCCAGCAGTGCCGGACACCCTCAGCCCCAGCATTTT | CASSAGHPQPQHF | TRBJ1-5 | TRBV27 | - | -
TGTGCCAGCAGTCCGCGGGGGGGCCTCAGCACAGATACGCAGTATTTT | CASSPRGGLSTDTQYF | TRBJ2-3 | TRBV12-3/TRBV12-4 | TRBD2 | many
TGTGCCAGCAGCTTTCTGGGACAGGGAGTTGATGAGCAGTTCTTC | CASSFLGQGVDEQFF | TRBJ2-1 | TRBV5-5 | TRBD1 | many
TGCAGTGCTAGAGAAGGCGGGGGTTTCTACAATGAGCAGTTCTTC | CSAREGGGFYNEQFF | TRBJ2-1 | TRBV20-1 | TRBD2 | -
TGTGCCACCAGTGACCTGGTACTAGCGGTAGAAGAGACCCAGTACTTC | CATSDLVLAVEETQYF | TRBJ2-5 | TRBV24-1 | TRBD2 | many
TGTGCCAGCAGCGAAAGCGGGGGGGAATACAATGAGCAGTTCTTC | CASSESGGEYNEQFF | TRBJ2-1 | TRBV7-3 | TRBD2 | many
TGCAGTGCCGCCGGGACGGCGGTTCACGAGCAGTACTTC | CSAAGTAVHEQYF | TRBJ2-7 | TRBV20-1 | - | -
TGTGCCAGCAGGCAAAGTCAGGGATGGAATCAGCCCCAGCATTTT | CASRQSQGWNQPQHF | TRBJ1-5 | TRBV6-1 | - | -
TGTGCCAGCAGAGGACAGGGGTTCGGTCAGCCCCAGCATTTT | CASRGQGFGQPQHF | TRBJ1-5 | TRBV25-1 | TRBD1 | few
TGTGCCAGCAATCCGATAATCGATAGCACAGATACGCAGTATTTT | CASNPIIDSTDTQYF | TRBJ2-3 | TRBV6-1 | - | -
TGTGCCAGCAGTACTGACAGGGGATATGGCTACACCTTC | CASSTDRGYGYTF | TRBJ1-2 | TRBV6-1 | TRBD1 | many
TGTGCCAGCAGAGCAGGGGAGAGCACTGAAGCTTTCTTT | CASRAGESTEAFF | TRBJ1-1 | TRBV12-3/TRBV12-4 | - | many
TGTGCCAGCAGTCTCCCAGGGTACAATGAGCAGTTCTTC | CASSLPGYNEQFF | TRBJ2-1 | TRBV12-3/TRBV12-4 | - | many
TGTGCCAGCAGTGCCGGGGCAGGGGGCTACAATGAGCAGTTCTTC | CASSAGAGGYNEQFF | TRBJ2-1 | TRBV2 | TRBD1 | many
TGTGCCAGCAGCGTAGCGAGGGGGGATGGCTACACCTTC | CASSVARGDGYTF | TRBJ1-2 | TRBV27 | - | many
TGTGCCAGCAGCTTAGCTGGACAGGGTTATCAGCCCCAGCATTTT | CASSLAGQGYQPQHF | TRBJ1-5 | TRBV7-9 | TRBD1 | few
TGCGCCAGCGGACGACAACCTTACAATGAGCAGTTCTTC | CASGRQPYNEQFF | TRBJ2-1 | TRBV5-1 | - | many
TGCGCCAGCAGCTTGTCAGGGTGGGAGACCCAGTACTTC | CASSLSGWETQYF | TRBJ2-5 | TRBV5-1 | - | few
TGTGCCAGCAGACAGGCGTTGGTTCAGCCCCAGCATTTT | CASRQALVQPQHF | TRBJ1-5 | TRBV12-3/TRBV12-4 | - | many
TGTGCCAGCAGCTTAGCGGCGGGGGGGCCATTAGAGACCCAGTACTTC | CASSLAAGGPLETQYF | TRBJ2-5 | TRBV7-9 | TRBD2 | -
TGTGCCAGCAGCGTCCGGGATATTAATGAAAAACTGTTTTTT | CASSVRDINEKLFF | TRBJ1-4 | TRBV9 | - | few
TGTGCCAGCAGCTCCGGGACAACTATCTTCTCTGGAAACACCATATATTTT | CASSSGTTIFSGNTIYF | TRBJ1-3 | TRBV7-3 | - | few
TGCAGTGCTAGACTAGCGGGGATCACAGATACGCAGTATTTT | CSARLAGITDTQYF | TRBJ2-3 | TRBV20-1 | TRBD2 | -
TGTGCCAGCAGCCCGACTAGCGTGTGGGATACGCAGTATTTT | CASSPTSVWDTQYF | TRBJ2-3 | TRBV3-1 | TRBD2 | many
TGCGCCAGCAGCGACAAATGGGGACAGGGTGGCTACGAGCAGTACTTC | CASSDKWGQGGYEQYF | TRBJ2-7 | TRBV5-1 | TRBD1 | many
TGCGCCAGCAGCCAAGCACATATGAACACTGAAGCTTTCTTT | CASSQAHMNTEAFF | TRBJ1-1 | TRBV4-1 | - | -
TGTGCCTGGAGTGTAGAGTGGGGCCGCTCTGATGAAGCTTTCTTT | CAWSVEWGRSDEAFF | TRBJ1-1 | TRBV30 | - | -
TGTGCCAGCAGAACCGGGGTCATCGGTTTTCAGCCCCAGCATTTT | CASRTGVIGFQPQHF | TRBJ1-5 | TRBV6-1 | - | few
TGTGCCAGCAGCATAGGACTAGCGGGGGGAACCGGGGAGCTGTTTTTT | CASSIGLAGGTGELFF | TRBJ2-2 | TRBV12-3/TRBV12-4 | TRBD2 | many
TGTGCCAGCAGCTTAGGCGGAATGACGCCGGGGGAAAAACTGTTTTTT | CASSLGGMTPGEKLFF | TRBJ1-4 | TRBV13 | - | few
TGTGCCAGCAGTTTACGAGCGGGACAGGGGTTTGAGCCCCAGCATTTT | CASSLRAGQGFEPQHF | TRBJ1-5 | TRBV12-3/TRBV12-4 | TRBD1 | many
TGCAGTGCTAGAGCCAGGGAATCAGGGAAGTCCTACGAGCAGTACTTC | CSARARESGKSYEQYF | TRBJ2-7 | TRBV20-1 | - | -
TGTGCCAGCAGCTTAGGAACGGGGACGGACGAGCAGTACTTC | CASSLGTGTDEQYF | TRBJ2-7 | TRBV11-3 | - | -
TGTGCCAGCGCGGGGGAGGGCACAGATACGCAGTATTTT | CASAGEGTDTQYF | TRBJ2-3 | TRBV2 | TRBD2 | many
TGCAGCGTTGAACATAGGACCAAAGACACTGAAGCTTTCTTT | CSVEHRTKDTEAFF | TRBJ1-1 | TRBV29-1 | - | -